This T cell receptor beta chain emerged from a study of blood T cell repertoires in COVID-19. Which cohort a participant joined came from the clinical history participants gave. Per germline, CDR1 GTSNPN and CDR2 SVGIG (reference sequence). CDR3 length equals 14 residues. V shed 3 bases and J shed 8 bases, with 14 bases lying between them. TCRdb's table, derived via immunoSEQ multiplex PCR, lists solely in-frame clones and lacks some. The sample contains some 340,000 clones, roughly nine tenths of which appear only once. The chain has TRBV30 and TRBJ1-6; a possible D gene is TRBD1 (6 bases). This TCR derives from a woman under 40 who had been exposed to COVID-19. Sequencing input: PBMCs or T cells enriched from blood (not recorded which). The CDR3 region has the DNA TGTGCCTGGAGGGGGGGGCCAACGGATTCACCCCTCCACTTT. It specifies CAWRGGPTDSPLHF.